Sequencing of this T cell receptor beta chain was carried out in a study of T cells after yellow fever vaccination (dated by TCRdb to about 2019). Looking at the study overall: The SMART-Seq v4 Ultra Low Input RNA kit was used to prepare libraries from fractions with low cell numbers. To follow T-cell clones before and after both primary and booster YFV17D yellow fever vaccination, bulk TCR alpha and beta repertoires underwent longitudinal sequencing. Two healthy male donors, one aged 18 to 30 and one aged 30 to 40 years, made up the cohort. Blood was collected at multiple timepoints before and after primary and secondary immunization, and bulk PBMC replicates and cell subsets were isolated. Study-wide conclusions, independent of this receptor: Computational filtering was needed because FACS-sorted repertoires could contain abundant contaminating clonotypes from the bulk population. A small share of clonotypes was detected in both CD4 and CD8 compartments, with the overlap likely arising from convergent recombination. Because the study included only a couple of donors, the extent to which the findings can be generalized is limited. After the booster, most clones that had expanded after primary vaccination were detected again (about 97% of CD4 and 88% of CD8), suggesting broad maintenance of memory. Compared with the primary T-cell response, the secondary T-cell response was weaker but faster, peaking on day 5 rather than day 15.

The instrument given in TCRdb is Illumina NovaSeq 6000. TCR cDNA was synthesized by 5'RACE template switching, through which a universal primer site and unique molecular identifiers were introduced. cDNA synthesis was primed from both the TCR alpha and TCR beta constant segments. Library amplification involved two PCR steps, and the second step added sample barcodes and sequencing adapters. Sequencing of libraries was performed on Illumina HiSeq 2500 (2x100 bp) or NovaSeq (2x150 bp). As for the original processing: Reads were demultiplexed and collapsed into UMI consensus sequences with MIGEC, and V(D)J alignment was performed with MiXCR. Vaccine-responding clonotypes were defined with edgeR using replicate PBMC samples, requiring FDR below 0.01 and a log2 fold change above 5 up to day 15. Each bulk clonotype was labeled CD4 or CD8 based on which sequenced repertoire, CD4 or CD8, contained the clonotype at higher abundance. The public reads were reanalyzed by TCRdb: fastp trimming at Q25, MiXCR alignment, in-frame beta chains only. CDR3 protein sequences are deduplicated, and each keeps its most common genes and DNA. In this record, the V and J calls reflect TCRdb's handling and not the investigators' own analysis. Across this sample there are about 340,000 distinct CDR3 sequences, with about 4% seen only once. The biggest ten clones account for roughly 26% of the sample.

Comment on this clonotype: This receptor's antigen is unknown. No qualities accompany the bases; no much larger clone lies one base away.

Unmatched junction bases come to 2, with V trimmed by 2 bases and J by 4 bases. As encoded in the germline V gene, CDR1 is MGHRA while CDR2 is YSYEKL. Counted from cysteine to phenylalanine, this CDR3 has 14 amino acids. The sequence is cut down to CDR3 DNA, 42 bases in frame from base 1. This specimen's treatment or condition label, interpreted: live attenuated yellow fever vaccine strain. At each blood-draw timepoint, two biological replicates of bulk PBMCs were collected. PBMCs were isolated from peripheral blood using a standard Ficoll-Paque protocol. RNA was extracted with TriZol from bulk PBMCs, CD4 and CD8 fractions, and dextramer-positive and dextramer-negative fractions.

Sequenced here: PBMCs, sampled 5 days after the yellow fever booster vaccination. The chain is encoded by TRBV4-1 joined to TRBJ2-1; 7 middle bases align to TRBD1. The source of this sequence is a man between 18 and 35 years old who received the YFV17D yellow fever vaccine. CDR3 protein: CASSQTTGYNEQFF. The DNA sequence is TGCGCCAGCAGCCAAACGACAGGGTACAATGAGCAGTTCTTC.